Presented here are 6 T cell receptor beta chains from one specimen sequenced in a study of CD8 T cell repertoires and HIV-1 epitope variants. No antigen has been assigned to these receptors. Repertoires were generated with immunoSEQ multiplex PCR, while TCRdb's copy carries only in-frame clones and drops some. This table has around 5,300 clones, around 63% appearing once. Material for sequencing was cultured CD8+ T cells derived from PBMCs. Receptor source: a male donor with HIV.

This chain uses TRBV11-2 with TRBJ1-1; D call uncertain. In germline, CDR1 is SGHAT, CDR2 FQNNGV. The CDR3 contains 13 residues. The V and J ends lost 1 base and 1 base respectively, with 4 bases between them. The CDR3 DNA reads as TGTGCCAGCAGCTTAGGGAGGAACACTGAAGCTTTCTTT. Residues: CASSLGRNTEAFF.

This chain uses TRBV9 with TRBJ2-7; 8 nucleotides align to TRBD2. The end of the DNA fits TRBJ2-1 better, so the J call may be wrong. Germline V CDR1 and CDR2: SGDLS, YYNGEE. The CDR3 totals 13 residues. In nucleotides, the CDR3 is TGTGCCAGCTCTAGCGGGCCCTACAATGAGCAGTTCTTC. Its translation: CASSSGPYNEQFF.

V usage is TRBV9 and J usage is TRBJ2-3; possibly TRBD1 or TRBD2 for D (5 bases each). Per the germline V gene, CDR1 is SGDLS and CDR2 is YYNGEE. V was cut by 0 bases and J by 5 bases, with 13 bases left in between. This CDR3 contains 15 residues. The DNA of the CDR3 is TGTGCCAGCAGCGTAGGGGACGGGGCTGGAGATACGCAGTATTTT. Translation: CASSVGDGAGDTQYF.

This chain uses TRBV5-5 with TRBJ2-1; D not certain. V was shortened by 1 base and J by 0 bases, with 8 bases between the two germline ends. The CDR3 sequence is 15 residues long. CDR1 SGHKS and CDR2 YYEKEE come from the germline V gene (reference sequence). The DNA for the CDR3 is TGTGCCAGCAGCTTGAACTCCCGCTCCTACAATGAGCAGTTCTTC. It encodes CASSLNSRSYNEQFF.

J is TRBJ1-1 and V is TRBV7-2; D gene ambiguous. Trimming left V 3 bases short and J 6 bases short, with 8 bases between. Germline values: CDR1 SGHTA, CDR2 FQGNSA. The CDR3 covers 12 residues. As DNA, the CDR3 is TGTGCCAGCAGCTTGGGTAACCCTGAAGCTTTCTTT. It yields the protein CASSLGNPEAFF.

The rearrangement uses TRBV28 and TRBJ2-1; 7 positions match TRBD2. J lost 9 bases, V lost 3 bases, and 14 bases had no gene match. The CDR3 runs to 16 residues. Per the germline V gene, CDR1 is MDHEN and CDR2 is SYDVKM. The CDR3 nucleotides read TGTGCCAGCAGTTTCCCTAGGATGGGAGGGCCGATTGAGCAGTTCTTC. Its translation is CASSFPRMGGPIEQFF. Full variable domain (rest looked up from reference TRBV28 and TRBJ2-1): DVKVTQSSRYLVKRTGEKVFLECVQDMDHENMFWYRQDPGLGLRLIYFSYDVKMKEKGDIPEGYSVSREKKERFSLILESASTNQTSMYLCASSFPRMGGPIEQFFGPGTRLTVL.